This entry lists 4 T cell receptor beta chains sequenced from one sample in a study of PD-1 blockade in classical Hodgkin lymphoma. The method was immunoSEQ multiplex PCR; TCRdb's version includes in-frame clones alone and lacks a portion of them. The table shows about 20,000 clones, with around 76% occurring only once. Time point denoted: cycle 4 day 1 (C4D1), after 6 weeks of nivolumab. Relapse was seen in all patients after autologous stem cell transplantation, and brentuximab vedotin exposure was variable. The material was peripheral blood mononuclear cells (PBMCs), obtained before the fourth cycle of nivolumab. The receptor source for this set is a human donor with classical Hodgkin lymphoma.

This clone has a handful of counts. Here the CDR3 reads CASSEALQTNEQFF. DNA of the CDR3: TGTGCCAGCAGTGAAGCGTTACAGACGAATGAGCAGTTCTTC. The genes are TRBV2 and TRBJ2-1, with D uncertain. V lost 0 bases, J lost 7 bases, and 10 bases lay in between. Germline V CDR1 and CDR2: SNHLY, FYNNEI. CDR3 size: 14 residues.

This chain uses TRBV10-3 with TRBJ2-5; D not resolved. The CDR3 sequence is 12 residues long. Germline V gene data show CDR1 as ENHRY and CDR2 as SYGVKD. V was cut by 0 bases and J by 5 bases, with 4 bases left in between. For the CDR3, the DNA is TGTGCCATCAGTGAGTCGAGGGAGACCCAGTACTTC. Encoded protein: CAISESRETQYF.

In DNA, the CDR3 is TGTGCCAGCCGACGCCAGGGGGAGCAGTACTTC. Translation gives CASRRQGEQYF. The chain couples TRBV6-9 to TRBJ2-7, with D maybe TRBD1 (6 bases). CDR3 length equals 11 residues. Germline V CDR1 and CDR2: MNHGY, SVAAGI. Trimming left V 8 bases short and J 7 bases short, with 12 bases between.

This clone was picked up one time. This chain links TRBV28 with TRBJ1-3; 11 bases are shared with TRBD1. Germline V gene sequence: CDR1 MDHEN, CDR2 SYDVKM. V lost 10 bases, J lost 6 bases, and 11 bases stayed unmatched. The CDR3 is 15 residues long. CDR3 sequence: CAISRWGQGENTIYF. The CDR3 DNA follows: TGTGCCATCTCCAGGTGGGGACAGGGGGAAAACACCATATATTTT.